This TCR beta chain was documented in a study of circulating CD8 cells and anti-PD-1 response in melanoma. Study context: Anti-PD-1 was first-line therapy for seven of 13 patients. Study outcomes and limitations: Patients included both untreated and previously treated individuals.

Each library started from around 14 ng of total RNA using the QIAseq Immune Repertoire TCR panel. TCRdb redid the calling of the reads with MiXCR, one entry per CDR3 protein. Among about 230 distinct CDR3 sequences listed, approximately 14% were seen once. Sorting of live CD3+CD8+TCRalphabeta+ cells by PD-1 and/or TIGIT gave four subsets. This clonotype is labeled medium-sized. Its antigen is as yet unknown. A much larger clone is a single base away; this may be a read error. This TCR came from a human donor with melanoma. Sequenced material: CD8+ T cells from PBMCs, taken at baseline or after one month of anti-PD-1 therapy (not recorded which).

The CDR3 is CASSSRDYPAKNIQYF. CDR3 bases: TGTGCCAGCAGCTCCCGGGATTACCCAGCCAAAAACATTCAGTACTTC. This sequence joins TRBV5-4 and TRBJ2-4; weak D call: TRBD2 (5 bases). Trimming took 3 bases from V and 0 from J, leaving 13 bases between them. Germline V CDR1 and CDR2: SGHNT, YYREEE (reference sequence). The CDR3 extends over 16 amino acids.